This T cell receptor (beta chain) was retrieved from a study of post-analysis software for immune sequencing data. Whole-study context: Disease trajectories encompassed relapsing-remitting, secondary progressive and progressive-relapsing multiple sclerosis.

In this sample, this clonotype turned up a few times. Its target is not known. This CDR3 spans 16 amino acids. V gave up 4 bases and J gave up 2 bases; unmatched junction bases: 9. Germline assignment: CDR1 MNHNS and CDR2 SASEGT. Study conclusions and caveats: Five TRBV segments were more frequent in patients than controls; TRBV5-6, TRBV5-1 and TRBV20-1 belonged to this group. Clustering by F measure revealed strong co-clustering among samples prepared together in one batch.

The TCR beta cDNA libraries carried unique molecular identifiers. There were about 0.95 to 11 million T cells, and about half a million cDNA molecules came from them. TCRdb redid the calling of the PCR reads with MiXCR, one entry per CDR3 protein. The repertoire includes around 710,000 distinct CDR3 sequences, 35% to 55% of them detected once, and 4.9% sits in the top ten. The receptor was derived from a girl between 10 and 17 years old with multiple sclerosis. Sequencing used blood. This chain links TRBV6-1 with TRBJ2-3; 7 nucleotides match TRBD1. CDR3 in amino acids: CASSVTGVGPTDTQYF. The DNA for the CDR3 is TGTGCCAGCAGTGTCACAGGGGTGGGCCCCACAGATACGCAGTATTTT.